The entry below gives a single T cell receptor beta chain sequence along with its context. Its antigen is undetermined. CDR1 SNHLY and CDR2 FYNNEI come from the germline V gene. This CDR3 has 17 residues. The data were obtained in a study of T cells expressing NK-cell markers. Study-wide background: There were seven HCMV-seropositive donors and one seronegative donor among the eight sequenced.

Study observations and caveats: Expanded clones of NKG2C+ T cells had an unclear HCMV specificity. Several donors likewise had their CD3+CD56-NKG2C+ fraction led by these clonotypes.

UMI-tagged 5'RACE template switching yielded the TCR beta cDNA. Using the 5' RACE reads, TCRdb records one entry per CDR3 protein without DNA. The listing contains 300,000 to 500,000 distinct CDR3 sequences. This chain connects TRBV2 to TRBJ2-2; the TCRdb D gene call, TRBD2, has no DNA to confirm it. Sequenced: blood T cells: a sorted CD56 or NKG2C T cell subset, CD4+ or CD8+ T cells, or bulk PBMC T cells (not recorded which). The sequence derives from a woman aged 45-60 years in good health. CDR3 residues: CASRTLAGAVNTGELFF.